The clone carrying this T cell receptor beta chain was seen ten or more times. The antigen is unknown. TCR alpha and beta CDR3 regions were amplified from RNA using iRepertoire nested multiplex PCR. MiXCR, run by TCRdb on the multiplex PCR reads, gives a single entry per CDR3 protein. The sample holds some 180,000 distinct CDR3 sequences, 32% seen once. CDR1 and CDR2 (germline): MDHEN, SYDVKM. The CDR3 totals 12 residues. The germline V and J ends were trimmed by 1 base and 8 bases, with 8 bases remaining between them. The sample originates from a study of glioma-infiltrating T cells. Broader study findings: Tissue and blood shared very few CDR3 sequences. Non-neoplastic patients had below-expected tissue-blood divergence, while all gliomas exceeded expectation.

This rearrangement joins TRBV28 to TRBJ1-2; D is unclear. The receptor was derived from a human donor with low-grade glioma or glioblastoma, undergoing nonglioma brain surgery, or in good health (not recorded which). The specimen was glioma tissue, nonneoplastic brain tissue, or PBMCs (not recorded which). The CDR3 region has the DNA TGTGCCAGCAGTTTATTTAAAAAGGGCTACACCTTC. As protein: CASSLFKKGYTF.